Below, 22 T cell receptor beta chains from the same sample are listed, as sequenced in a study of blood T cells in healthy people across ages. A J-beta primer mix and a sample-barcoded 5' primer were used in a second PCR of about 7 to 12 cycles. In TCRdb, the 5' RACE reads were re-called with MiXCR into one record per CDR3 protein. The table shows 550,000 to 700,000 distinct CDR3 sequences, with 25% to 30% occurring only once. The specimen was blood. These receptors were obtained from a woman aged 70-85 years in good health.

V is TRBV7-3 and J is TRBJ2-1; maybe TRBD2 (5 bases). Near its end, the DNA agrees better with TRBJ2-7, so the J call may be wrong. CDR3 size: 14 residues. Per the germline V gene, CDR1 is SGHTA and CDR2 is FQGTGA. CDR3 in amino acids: CASSFGGSDHEQYF. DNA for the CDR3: TGTGCCAGCAGCTTTGGCGGGTCCGACCACGAGCAGTACTTC.

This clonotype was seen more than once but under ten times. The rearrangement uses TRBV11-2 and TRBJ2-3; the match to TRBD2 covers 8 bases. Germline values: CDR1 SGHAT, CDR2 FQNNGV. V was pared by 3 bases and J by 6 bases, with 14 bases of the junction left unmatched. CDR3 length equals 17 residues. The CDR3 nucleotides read TGTGCCAGCAGCTTGAACGGGGGGGCCTCTCGTCAGGATACGCAGTATTTT. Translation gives CASSLNGGASRQDTQYF.

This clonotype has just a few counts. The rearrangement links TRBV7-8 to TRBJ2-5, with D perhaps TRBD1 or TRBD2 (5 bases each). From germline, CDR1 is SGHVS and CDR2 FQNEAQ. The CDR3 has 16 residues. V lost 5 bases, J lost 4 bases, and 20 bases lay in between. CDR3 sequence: CASSPHLRGGRETQYF. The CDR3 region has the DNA TGTGCCAGCAGCCCACACCTCCGTGGGGGTAGAGAGACCCAGTACTTC. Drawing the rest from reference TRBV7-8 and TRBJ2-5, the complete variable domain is GAGVSQSPRYKVAKRGQDVALRCDPISGHVSLFWYQQALGQGPEFLTYFQNEAQLDKSGLPSDRFFAERPEGSVSTLKIQRTQQEDSAVYLCASSPHLRGGRETQYFGPGTRLLVL.

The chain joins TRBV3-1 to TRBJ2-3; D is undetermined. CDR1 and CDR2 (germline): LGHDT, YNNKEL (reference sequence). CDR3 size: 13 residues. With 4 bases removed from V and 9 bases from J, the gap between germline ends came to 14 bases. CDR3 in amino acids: CASSPTPSGTQYF. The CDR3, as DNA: TGTGCCAGCAGCCCAACCCCTTCCGGGACGCAGTATTTT.

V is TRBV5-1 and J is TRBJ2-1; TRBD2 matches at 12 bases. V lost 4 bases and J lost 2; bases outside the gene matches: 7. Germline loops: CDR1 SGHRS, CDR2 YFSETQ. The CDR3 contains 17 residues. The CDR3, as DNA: TGCGCCAGCAGCGCGACTAGCGGGGGCCTCACCTACAATGAGCAGTTCTTC. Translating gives CASSATSGGLTYNEQFF.

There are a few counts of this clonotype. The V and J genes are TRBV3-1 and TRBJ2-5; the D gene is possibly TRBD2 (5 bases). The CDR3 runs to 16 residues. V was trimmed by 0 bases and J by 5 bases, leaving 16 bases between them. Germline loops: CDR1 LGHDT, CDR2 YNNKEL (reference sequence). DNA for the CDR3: TGTGCCAGCAGCCAAGAATTAATAACGTCGGGGGAGACCCAGTACTTC. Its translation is CASSQELITSGETQYF.

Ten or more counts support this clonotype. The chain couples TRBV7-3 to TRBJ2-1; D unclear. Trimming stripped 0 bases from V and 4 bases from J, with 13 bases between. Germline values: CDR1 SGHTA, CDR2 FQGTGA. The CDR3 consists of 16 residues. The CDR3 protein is CASSLTGSHLYNEQFF. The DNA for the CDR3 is TGTGCCAGCAGCTTAACTGGGTCTCACCTTTACAATGAGCAGTTCTTC.

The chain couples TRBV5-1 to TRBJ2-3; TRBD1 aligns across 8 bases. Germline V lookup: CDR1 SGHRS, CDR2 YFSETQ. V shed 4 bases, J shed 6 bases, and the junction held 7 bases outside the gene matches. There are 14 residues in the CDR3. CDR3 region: CASSHGQGGDTQYF. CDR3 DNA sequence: TGCGCCAGCAGCCATGGACAGGGTGGGGATACGCAGTATTTT.

The CDR3 loop is CASRRDNSNQPQHF. The CDR3 DNA follows: TGTGCCAGCAGGAGGGACAATAGCAATCAGCCCCAGCATTTT. The chain has TRBV6-5 and TRBJ1-5, with D possibly TRBD1 on 6 matching bases. Germline V gene data show CDR1 as MNHEY and CDR2 as SVGAGI. Trimming removed 6 bases at V and 0 bases at J, with 9 bases between. The CDR3 extends over 14 amino acids.

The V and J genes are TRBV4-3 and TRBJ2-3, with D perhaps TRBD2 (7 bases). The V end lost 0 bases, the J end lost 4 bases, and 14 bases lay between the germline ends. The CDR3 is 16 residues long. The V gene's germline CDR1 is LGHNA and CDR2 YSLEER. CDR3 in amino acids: CASSQDGAGHADTQYF. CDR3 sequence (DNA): TGCGCCAGCAGCCAAGATGGAGCGGGACACGCAGATACGCAGTATTTT.

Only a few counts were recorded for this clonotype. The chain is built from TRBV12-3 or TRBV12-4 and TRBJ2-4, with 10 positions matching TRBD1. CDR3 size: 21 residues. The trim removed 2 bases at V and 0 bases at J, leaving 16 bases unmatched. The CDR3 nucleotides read TGTGCCAGCAGTTTACAACGGACAGGGGGTTCTGGAACCCTAGCCAAAAACATTCAGTACTTC. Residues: CASSLQRTGGSGTLAKNIQYF.

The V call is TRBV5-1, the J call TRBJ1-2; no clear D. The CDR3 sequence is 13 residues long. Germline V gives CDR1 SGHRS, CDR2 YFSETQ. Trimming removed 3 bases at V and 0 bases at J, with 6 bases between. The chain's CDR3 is CASSSGANYGYTF. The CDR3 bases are TGCGCCAGCAGCTCCGGAGCTAACTATGGCTACACCTTC. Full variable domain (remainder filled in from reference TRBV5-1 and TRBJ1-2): KAGVTQTPRYLIKTRGQQVTLSCSPISGHRSVSWYQQTPGQGLQFLFEYFSETQRNKGNFPGRFSGRQFSNSRSEMNVSTLELGDSALYLCASSSGANYGYTFGSGTRLTVV.

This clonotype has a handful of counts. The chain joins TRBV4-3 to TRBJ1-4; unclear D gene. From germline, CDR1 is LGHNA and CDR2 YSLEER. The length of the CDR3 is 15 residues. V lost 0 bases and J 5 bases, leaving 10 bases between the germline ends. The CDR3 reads CASSQDNGRNEKLFF. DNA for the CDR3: TGCGCCAGCAGCCAAGATAATGGCAGGAATGAAAAACTGTTTTTT.

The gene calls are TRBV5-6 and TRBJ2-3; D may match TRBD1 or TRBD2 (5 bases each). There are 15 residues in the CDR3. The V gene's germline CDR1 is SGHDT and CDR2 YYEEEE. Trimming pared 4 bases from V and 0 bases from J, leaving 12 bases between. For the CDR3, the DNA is TGTGCCAGCAGCACGGGACCTCTCAGCACAGATACGCAGTATTTT. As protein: CASSTGPLSTDTQYF.

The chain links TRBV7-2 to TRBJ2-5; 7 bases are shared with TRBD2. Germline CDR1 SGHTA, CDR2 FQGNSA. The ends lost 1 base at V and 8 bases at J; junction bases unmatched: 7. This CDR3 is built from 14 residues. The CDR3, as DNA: TGTGCCAGCAGCTTAGGCGGGAGCCTCCAAACCCAGTACTTC. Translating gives CASSLGGSLQTQYF. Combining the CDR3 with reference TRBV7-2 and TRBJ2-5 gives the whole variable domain GAGVSQSPSNKVTEKGKDVELRCDPISGHTALYWYRQSLGQGLEFLIYFQGNSAPDKSGLPSDRFSAERTGGSVSTLTIQRTQQEDSAVYLCASSLGGSLQTQYFGPGTRLLVL.

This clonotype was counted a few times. The CDR3 DNA is TGTGCCACCACCGGGACTAGCGGCCCAGATACGCAGTATTTT. Amino acid sequence: CATTGTSGPDTQYF. The rearrangement links TRBV24-1 to TRBJ2-3; the match to TRBD2 covers 11 bases. CDR1 KGHDR and CDR2 SFDVKD come from the germline V gene. J gave up 4 bases and V 8 bases, and 4 bases lay outside the gene matches. The CDR3 extends over 14 amino acids.

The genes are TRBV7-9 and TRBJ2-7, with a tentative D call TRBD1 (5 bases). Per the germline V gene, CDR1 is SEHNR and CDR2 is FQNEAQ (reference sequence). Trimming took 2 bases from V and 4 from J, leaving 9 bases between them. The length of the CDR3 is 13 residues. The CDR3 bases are TGTGCCAGCAGCTTATTTAGGGGATACGAGCAGTACTTC. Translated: CASSLFRGYEQYF.

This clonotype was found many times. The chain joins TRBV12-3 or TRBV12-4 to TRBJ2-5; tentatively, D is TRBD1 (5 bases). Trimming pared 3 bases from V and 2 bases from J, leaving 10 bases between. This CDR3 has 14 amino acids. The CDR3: CASSLGHRQETQYF. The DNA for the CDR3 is TGTGCCAGCAGTTTGGGGCATAGACAAGAGACCCAGTACTTC.

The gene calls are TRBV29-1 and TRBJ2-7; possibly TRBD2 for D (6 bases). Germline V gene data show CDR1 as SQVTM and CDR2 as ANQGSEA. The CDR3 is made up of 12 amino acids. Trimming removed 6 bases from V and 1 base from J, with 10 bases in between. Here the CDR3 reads CSVMGTSYEQYF. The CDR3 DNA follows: TGCAGCGTCATGGGGACTTCCTACGAGCAGTACTTC.

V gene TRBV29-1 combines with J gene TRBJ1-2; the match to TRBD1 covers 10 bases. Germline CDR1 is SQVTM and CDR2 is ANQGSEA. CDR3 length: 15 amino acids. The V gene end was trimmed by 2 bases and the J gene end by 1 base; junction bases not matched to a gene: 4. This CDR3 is CSVEKDRGDNYGYTF. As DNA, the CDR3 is TGCAGCGTTGAAAAGGACAGGGGGGATAACTATGGCTACACCTTC.

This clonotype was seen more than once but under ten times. As DNA, the CDR3 is TGCGCCAGCAGCCAAGTAGGGGGGGGCGTCTCGAGGGAGACCCAGTACTTC. This gives the protein CASSQVGGGVSRETQYF. The V gene is TRBV4-3, the J gene TRBJ2-5; D may be TRBD2 (7 bases). The germline V gene has CDR1 LGHNA and CDR2 YSLEER. This CDR3 spans 17 amino acids. V lost 1 base to trimming and J lost 5 bases, with 20 bases between them.

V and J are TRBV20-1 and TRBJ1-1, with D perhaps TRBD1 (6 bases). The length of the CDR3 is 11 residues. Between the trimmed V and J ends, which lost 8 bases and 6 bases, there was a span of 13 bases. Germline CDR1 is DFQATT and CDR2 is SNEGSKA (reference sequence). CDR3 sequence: CSLFGGPEAFF. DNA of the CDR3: TGCAGTCTGTTCGGGGGCCCTGAAGCTTTCTTT.